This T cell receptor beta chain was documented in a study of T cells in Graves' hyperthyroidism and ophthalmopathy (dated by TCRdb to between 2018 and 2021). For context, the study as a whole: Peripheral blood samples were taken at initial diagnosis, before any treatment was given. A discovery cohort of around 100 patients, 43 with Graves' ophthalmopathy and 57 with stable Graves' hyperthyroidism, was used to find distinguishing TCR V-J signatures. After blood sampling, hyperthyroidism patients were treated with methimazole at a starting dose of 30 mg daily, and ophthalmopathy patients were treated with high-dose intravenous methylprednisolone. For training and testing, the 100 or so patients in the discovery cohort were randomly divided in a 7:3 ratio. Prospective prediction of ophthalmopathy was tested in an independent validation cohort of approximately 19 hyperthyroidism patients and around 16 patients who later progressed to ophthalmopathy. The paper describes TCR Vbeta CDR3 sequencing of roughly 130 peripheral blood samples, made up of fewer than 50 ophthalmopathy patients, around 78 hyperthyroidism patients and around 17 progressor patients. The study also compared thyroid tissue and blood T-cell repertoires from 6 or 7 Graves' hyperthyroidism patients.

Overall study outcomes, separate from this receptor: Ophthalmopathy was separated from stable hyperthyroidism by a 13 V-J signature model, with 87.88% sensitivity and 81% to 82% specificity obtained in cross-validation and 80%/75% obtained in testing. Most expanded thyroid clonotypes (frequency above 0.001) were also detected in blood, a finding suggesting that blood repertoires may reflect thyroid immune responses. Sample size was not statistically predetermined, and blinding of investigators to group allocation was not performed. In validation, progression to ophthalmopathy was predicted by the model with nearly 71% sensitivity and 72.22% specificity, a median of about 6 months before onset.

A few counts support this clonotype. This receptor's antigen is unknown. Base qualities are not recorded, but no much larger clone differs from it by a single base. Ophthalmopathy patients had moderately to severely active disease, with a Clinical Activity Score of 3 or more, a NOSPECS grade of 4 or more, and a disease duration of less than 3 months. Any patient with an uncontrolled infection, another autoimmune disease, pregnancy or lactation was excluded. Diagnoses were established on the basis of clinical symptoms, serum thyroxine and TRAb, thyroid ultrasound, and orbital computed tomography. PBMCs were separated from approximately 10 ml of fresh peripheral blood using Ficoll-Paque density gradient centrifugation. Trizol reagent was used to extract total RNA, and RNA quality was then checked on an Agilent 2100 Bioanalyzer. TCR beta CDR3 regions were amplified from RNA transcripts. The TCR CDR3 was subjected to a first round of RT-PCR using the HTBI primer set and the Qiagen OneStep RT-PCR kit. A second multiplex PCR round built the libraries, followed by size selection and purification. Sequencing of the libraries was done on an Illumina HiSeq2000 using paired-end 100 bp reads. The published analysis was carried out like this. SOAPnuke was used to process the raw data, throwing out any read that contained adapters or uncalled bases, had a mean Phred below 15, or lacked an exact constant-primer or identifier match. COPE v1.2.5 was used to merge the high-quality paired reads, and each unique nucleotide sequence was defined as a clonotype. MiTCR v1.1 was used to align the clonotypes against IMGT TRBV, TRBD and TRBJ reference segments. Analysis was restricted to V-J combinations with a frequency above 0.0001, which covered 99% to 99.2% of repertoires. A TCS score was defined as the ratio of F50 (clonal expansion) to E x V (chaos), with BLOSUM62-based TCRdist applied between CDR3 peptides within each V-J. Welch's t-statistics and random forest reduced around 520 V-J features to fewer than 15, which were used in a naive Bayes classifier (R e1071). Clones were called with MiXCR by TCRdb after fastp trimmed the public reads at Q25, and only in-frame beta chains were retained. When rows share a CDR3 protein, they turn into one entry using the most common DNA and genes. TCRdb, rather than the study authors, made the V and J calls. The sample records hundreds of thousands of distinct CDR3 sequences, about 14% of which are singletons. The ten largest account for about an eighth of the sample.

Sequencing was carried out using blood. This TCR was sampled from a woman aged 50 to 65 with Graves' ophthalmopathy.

The DNA is TGTGCCAGCAGTCTGACAGCGGGTCTGTTCGAGCAGTACTTC. It codes for CASSLTAGLFEQYF. The sequence links TRBV27 to TRBJ2-7; the D gene is perhaps TRBD2, on 6 matching bases. Between the V and J ends, shortened by 5 bases and 6 bases respectively, the junction contains 17 bases. CDR1 is given as MNHEY and CDR2 as SMNVEV, both from the germline V gene (reference sequence). Taken from cysteine to phenylalanine, the CDR3 has 14 residues. Solely the CDR3 DNA is kept, with 42 bases framed from the first base.